This is a list of T cell receptor beta chains from one sample in a study of control samples from healthy donors and cancer patients. Repertoires were generated with immunoSEQ multiplex PCR, while TCRdb's copy carries only in-frame clones and drops some. The table includes about 80,000 clones, approximately 90% detected once. Sequencing was performed on blood. Source of these receptors: a woman aged 50 to 60 in good health. The conserved cysteine and the conserved F or W are not part of the CDR3 here. A D gene is named only where the DNA matches it firmly.

v_call d_call cdr3_aa
TRBV4-1 TRBD2 ASSQFPHSDSGVVTGELF
TRBV6-5 - ASSPSRGNTEAF
TRBV11-2 - ASSPNPNQPQH
TRBV3-1/TRBV3-2 - ASSQNPPDVSKNYGYT
TRBV3-1/TRBV3-2 - ASSRLTQRGNTEAF
TRBV18 - ASSPYATDLDYEQY
TRBV6-5 - ASTGKTNEKLF
TRBV7-2 - ASSLDRDTQY
TRBV4-1 - ASSQPLHSANTGELF
TRBV18 - ASSPPAGTGGYT
TRBV29-1 TRBD1 SATGGQGDYGYT
TRBV19 - ASSIDYPQGPGANVLT
TRBV19 - ASKAQGGTEAF
TRBV2 - ASSTDEKLF
TRBV5-1 - ASSLGESAYEAF
TRBV10-2 - ASSEGKSSPLH
TRBV14 TRBD1 ASSLQGARGTDTQY
TRBV5-1 TRBD2 ASSSGSGGAGDTQY
TRBV6-1 TRBD1 AGSESAGGKVEAF
TRBV12-3/TRBV12-4 TRBD1 ASSGTGDQPQH
TRBV12-5 - ASGLVTAADTQY
TRBV6-6 - ASSSALGEQY
TRBV9 - ASGGGPDQPQH
TRBV5-1 - ASTKLGRTDEKLF
TRBV2 - ASSGESYNEQF
TRBV11-2 - ASSQNRVGDTQY
TRBV30 TRBD2 AWSVWASGGVRVGKTSTDTQY
TRBV28 - ASSLYSQSQH
TRBV16 - ASSQGVASYGYT
TRBV2 - ASSEGGVISGYT
TRBV19 - ASSIRQVMFPVATNEKLF
TRBV2 - ASGQTGTWY
TRBV7-9 - ASSLTSSASTYEQY
TRBV30 - AWLVNTEAF
TRBV3-1/TRBV3-2 - ASSQSDTPNTEAF
TRBV29-1 - SAALNGNEQF
TRBV19 TRBD1 ASSDRGRTEAF
TRBV19 - ASSISTGYAGELF
TRBV19 TRBD1 ASVQGQQPQH
TRBV5-4 TRBD2 ASSTGTSDEQY
TRBV7-2 - ASSPQTPDSGNTIY
TRBV3-1/TRBV3-2 TRBD1 ASSQGIGQGTYNEQF
TRBV6-5 - ASSTHGPEGSPLH
TRBV18 - ASSPLQNTEAF
TRBV5-1 - ASSLSGEGQPQH
TRBV29-1 - SVVRGLTYEQY
TRBV12-5 - ASGSPGGTEAF
TRBV5-1 TRBD1 ASSLYPGQGEKLF
TRBV30 - AWSSNSNQPQH
TRBV7-8 TRBD1 ASSLGTGGGSYEQY
TRBV11-2 - ASSLDRASGNEQF
TRBV7-9 - ASSLDSNQPQH
TRBV18 - ASSNGENTEAF
TRBV7-8 - ASSLVSGMGGELF
TRBV20-1 - SASKYEQY
TRBV3-1/TRBV3-2 - ASSQGWEADTQY
TRBV12-3/TRBV12-4 - ASTLGMNTEAF
TRBV5-6 - ASSLELQGDYTEAF
TRBV19 - ASSANRDMYTEAF
TRBV5-1 TRBD2 ASSLQWTSDEQY